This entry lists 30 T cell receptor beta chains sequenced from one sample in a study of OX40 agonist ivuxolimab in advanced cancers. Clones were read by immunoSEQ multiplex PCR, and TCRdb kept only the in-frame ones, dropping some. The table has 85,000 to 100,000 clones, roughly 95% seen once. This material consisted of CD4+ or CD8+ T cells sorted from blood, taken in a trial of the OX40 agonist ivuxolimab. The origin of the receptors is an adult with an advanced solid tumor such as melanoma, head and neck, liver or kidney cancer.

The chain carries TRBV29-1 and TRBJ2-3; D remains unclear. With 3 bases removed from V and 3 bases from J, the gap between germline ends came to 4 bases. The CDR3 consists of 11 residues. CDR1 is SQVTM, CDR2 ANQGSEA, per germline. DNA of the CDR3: TGCAGCGTTGACGGGACAGATACGCAGTATTTT. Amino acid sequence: CSVDGTDTQYF.

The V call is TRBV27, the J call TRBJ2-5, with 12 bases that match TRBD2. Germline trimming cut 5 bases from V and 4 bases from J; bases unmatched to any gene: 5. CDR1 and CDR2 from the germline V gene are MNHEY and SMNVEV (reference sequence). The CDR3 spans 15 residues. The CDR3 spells CASSQGLAGIETQYF. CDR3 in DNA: TGTGCCAGCAGTCAAGGACTAGCGGGAATAGAGACCCAGTACTTC.

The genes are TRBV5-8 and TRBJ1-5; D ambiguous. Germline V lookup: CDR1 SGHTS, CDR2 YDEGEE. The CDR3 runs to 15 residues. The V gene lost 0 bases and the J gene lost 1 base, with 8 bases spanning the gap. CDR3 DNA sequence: TGTGCCAGCAGCTTGGACGGCTACAGCAATCAGCCCCAGCATTTT. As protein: CASSLDGYSNQPQHF.

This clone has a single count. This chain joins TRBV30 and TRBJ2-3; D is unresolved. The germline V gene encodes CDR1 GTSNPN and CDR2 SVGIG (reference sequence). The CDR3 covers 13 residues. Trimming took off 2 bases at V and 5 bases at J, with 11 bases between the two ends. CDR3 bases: TGTGCCTGGAGTTCACTGGTGGGAGATACGCAGTATTTT. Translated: CAWSSLVGDTQYF.

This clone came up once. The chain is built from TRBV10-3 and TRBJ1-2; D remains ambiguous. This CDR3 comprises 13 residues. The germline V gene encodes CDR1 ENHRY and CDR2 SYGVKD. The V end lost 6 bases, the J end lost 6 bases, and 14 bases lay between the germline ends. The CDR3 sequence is CAISPVNEDGYTF. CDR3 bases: TGTGCCATCAGCCCAGTGAACGAGGATGGCTACACCTTC.

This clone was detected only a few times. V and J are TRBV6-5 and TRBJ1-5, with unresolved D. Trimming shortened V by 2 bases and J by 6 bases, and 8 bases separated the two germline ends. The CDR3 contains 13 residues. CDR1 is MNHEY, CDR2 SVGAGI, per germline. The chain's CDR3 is CASSYEVTQPQHF. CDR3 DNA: TGTGCCAGCAGTTACGAGGTCACTCAGCCCCAGCATTTT.

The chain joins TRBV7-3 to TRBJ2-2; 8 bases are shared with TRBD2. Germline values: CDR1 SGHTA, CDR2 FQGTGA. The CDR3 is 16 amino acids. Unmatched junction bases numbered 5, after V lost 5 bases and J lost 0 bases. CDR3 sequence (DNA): TGTGCCAGCAGCCAAACTAGCGGAGCGAACACCGGGGAGCTGTTTTTT. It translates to CASSQTSGANTGELFF. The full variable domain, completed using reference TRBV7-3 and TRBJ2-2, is GAGVSQTPSNKVTEKGKYVELRCDPISGHTALYWYRQSLGQGPEFLIYFQGTGAADDSGLPNDRFFAVRPEGSVSTLKIQRTERGDSAVYLCASSQTSGANTGELFFGEGSRLTVL.

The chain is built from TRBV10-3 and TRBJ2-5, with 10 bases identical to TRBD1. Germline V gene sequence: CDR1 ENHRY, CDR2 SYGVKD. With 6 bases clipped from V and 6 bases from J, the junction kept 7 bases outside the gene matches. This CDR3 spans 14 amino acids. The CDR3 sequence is CAIREGDRGQTQYF. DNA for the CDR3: TGTGCCATCAGGGAGGGGGACAGGGGACAGACCCAGTACTTC.

The CDR3 nucleotides are TGTGCCAGCAGTTACTCGCGTTCCAGGGCTAACTATGGCTACACCTTC. It translates to CASSYSRSRANYGYTF. V is TRBV6-5 and J is TRBJ1-2, with D perhaps matching TRBD1 (5 bases). Deletions cut 0 bases from V and 0 bases from J, with 11 bases between. Germline CDR1 and CDR2: MNHEY and SVGAGI. The CDR3 contains 16 residues.

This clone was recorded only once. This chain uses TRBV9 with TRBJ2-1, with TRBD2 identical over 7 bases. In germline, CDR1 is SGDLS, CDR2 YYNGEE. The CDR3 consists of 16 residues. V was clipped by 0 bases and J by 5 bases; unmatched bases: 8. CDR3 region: CASSVAGASGNNEQFF. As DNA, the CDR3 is TGTGCCAGCAGCGTAGCTGGTGCTAGCGGCAACAATGAGCAGTTCTTC.

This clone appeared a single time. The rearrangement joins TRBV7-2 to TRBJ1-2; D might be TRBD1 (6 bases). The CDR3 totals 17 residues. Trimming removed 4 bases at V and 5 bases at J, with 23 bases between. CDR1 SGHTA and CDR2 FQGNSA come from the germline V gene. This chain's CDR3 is CASSSIPRGHSSYGYTF. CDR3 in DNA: TGTGCCAGCAGCTCAATACCTAGGGGACATTCCTCATATGGCTACACCTTC.

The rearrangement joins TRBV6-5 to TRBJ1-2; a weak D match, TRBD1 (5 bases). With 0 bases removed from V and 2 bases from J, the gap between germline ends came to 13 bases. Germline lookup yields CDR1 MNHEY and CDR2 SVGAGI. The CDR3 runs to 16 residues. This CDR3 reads CASSYSRGDQNYGYTF. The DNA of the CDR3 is TGTGCCAGCAGTTACTCGAGAGGGGACCAAAACTATGGCTACACCTTC.

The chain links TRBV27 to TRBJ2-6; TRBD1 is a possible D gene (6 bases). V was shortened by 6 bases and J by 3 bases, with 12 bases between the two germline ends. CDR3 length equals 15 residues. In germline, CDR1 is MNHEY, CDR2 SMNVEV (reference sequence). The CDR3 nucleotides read TGTGCCAGCAGAACCACAGGGTTTGGGGCCAACGTCCTGACTTTC. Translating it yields CASRTTGFGANVLTF.

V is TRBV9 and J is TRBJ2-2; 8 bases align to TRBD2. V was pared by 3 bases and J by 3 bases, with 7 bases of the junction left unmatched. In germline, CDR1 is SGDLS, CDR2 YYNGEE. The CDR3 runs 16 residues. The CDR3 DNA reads TGTGCCAGCAGCGCCACCGGGACTAGAGACACCGGGGAGCTGTTTTTT. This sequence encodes CASSATGTRDTGELFF. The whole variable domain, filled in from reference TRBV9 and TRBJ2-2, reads DSGVTQTPKHLITATGQRVTLRCSPRSGDLSVYWYQQSLDQGLQFLIQYYNGEERAKGNILERFSAQQFPDLHSELNLSSLELGDSALYFCASSATGTRDTGELFFGEGSRLTVL.

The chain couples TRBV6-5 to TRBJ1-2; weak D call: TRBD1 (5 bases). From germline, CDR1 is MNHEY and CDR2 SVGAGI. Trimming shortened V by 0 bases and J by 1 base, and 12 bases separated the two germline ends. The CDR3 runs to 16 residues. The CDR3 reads CASSYSGVEINYGYTF. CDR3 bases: TGTGCCAGCAGTTACTCGGGGGTCGAAATTAACTATGGCTACACCTTC.

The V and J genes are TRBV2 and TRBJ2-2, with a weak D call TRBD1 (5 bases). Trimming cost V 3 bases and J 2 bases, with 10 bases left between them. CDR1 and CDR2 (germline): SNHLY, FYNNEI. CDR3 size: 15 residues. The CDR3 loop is CASSEGRVNTGELFF. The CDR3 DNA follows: TGTGCCAGCAGTGAGGGCAGGGTCAACACCGGGGAGCTGTTTTTT.

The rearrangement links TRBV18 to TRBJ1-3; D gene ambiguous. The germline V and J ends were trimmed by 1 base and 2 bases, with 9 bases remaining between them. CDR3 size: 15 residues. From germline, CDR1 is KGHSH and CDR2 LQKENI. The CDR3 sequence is CASSPRGSPGNTIYF. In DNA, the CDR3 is TGTGCCAGCTCACCACGGGGTTCCCCTGGAAACACCATATATTTT.

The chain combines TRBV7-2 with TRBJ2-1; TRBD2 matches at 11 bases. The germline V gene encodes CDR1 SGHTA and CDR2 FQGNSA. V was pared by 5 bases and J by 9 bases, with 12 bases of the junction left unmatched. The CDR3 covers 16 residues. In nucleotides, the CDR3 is TGTGCCAGCAGCCCTCGGGGTAGCGGGGGGGCCGGTGAGCAGTTCTTC. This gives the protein CASSPRGSGGAGEQFF.

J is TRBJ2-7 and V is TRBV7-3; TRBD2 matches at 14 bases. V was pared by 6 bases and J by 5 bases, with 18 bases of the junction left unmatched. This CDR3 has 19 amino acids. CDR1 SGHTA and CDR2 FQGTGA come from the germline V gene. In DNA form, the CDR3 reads TGTGCCAGCAGATTGGGGATCCGGAGACTAGCGGGAGGGAAGGACGAGCAGTACTTC. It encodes CASRLGIRRLAGGKDEQYF.

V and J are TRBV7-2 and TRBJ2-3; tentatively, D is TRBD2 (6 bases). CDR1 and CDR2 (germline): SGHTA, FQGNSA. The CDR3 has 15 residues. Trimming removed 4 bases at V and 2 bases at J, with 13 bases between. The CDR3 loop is CASSYNGGFTDTQYF. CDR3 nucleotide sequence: TGTGCCAGCAGCTATAACGGGGGTTTCACAGATACGCAGTATTTT.

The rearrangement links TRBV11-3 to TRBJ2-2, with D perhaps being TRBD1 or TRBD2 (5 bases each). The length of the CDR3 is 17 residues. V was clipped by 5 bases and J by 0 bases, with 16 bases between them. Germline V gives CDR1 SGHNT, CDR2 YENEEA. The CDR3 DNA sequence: TGTGCCAGCAGCCAGGCGGGTGTGGGGCCGAACACCGGGGAGCTGTTTTTT. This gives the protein CASSQAGVGPNTGELFF.

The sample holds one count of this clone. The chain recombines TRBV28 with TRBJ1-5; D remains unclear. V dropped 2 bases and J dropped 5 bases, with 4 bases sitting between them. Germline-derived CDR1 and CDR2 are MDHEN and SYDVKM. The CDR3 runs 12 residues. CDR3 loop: CASSLIDQPQHF. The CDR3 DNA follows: TGTGCCAGCAGTTTAATCGATCAGCCCCAGCATTTT.

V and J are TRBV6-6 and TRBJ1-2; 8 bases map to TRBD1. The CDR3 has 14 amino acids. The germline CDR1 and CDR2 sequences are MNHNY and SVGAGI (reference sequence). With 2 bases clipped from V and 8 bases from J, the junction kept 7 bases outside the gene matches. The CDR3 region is CASSYAGTGGGYTF. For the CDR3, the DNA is TGTGCCAGCAGTTACGCCGGGACAGGAGGGGGCTACACCTTC.

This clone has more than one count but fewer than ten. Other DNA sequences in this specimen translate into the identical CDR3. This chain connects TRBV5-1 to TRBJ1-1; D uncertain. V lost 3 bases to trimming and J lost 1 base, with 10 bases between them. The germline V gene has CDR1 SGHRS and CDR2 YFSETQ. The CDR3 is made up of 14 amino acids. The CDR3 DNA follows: TGCGCCAGCAGCTCGGGAGCTCCGAACACTGAAGCTTTCTTT. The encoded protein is CASSSGAPNTEAFF. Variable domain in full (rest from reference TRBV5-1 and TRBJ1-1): KAGVTQTPRYLIKTRGQQVTLSCSPISGHRSVSWYQQTPGQGLQFLFEYFSETQRNKGNFPGRFSGRQFSNSRSEMNVSTLELGDSALYLCASSSGAPNTEAFFGQGTRLTVV.

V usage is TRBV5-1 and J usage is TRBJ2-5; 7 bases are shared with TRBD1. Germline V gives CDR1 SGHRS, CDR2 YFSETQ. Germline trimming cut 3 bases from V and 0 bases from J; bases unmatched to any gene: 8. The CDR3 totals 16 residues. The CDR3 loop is CASSSQGGRYQETQYF. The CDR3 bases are TGCGCCAGCAGCTCACAAGGGGGCCGGTACCAAGAGACCCAGTACTTC.

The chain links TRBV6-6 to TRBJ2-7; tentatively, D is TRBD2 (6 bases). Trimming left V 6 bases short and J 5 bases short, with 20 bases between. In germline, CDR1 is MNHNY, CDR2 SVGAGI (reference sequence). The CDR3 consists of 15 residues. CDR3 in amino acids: CASSVGRGTFDEQYF. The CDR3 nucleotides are TGTGCCAGCAGCGTCGGGCGGGGCACCTTCGACGAGCAGTACTTC.

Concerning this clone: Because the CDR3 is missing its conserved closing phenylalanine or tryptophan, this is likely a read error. The DNA for the CDR3 is TGTGCCAGCTCAACCCTGGGGGTGAACTATGGCTACACCCTC. Its protein product is CASSTLGVNYGYTL. V usage is TRBV6-6 and J usage is TRBJ1-2; D is perhaps TRBD1 (5 bases). Germline loops: CDR1 MNHNY, CDR2 SVGAGI (reference sequence). V was cut by 8 bases and J by 2 bases, with 15 bases left in between. CDR3 length: 14 amino acids.

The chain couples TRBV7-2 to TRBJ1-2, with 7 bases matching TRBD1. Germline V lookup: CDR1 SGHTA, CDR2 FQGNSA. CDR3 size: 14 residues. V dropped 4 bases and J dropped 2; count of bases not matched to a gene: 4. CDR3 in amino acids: CASSSMTGNYGYTF. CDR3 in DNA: TGTGCCAGCAGCTCCATGACAGGGAACTATGGCTACACCTTC.

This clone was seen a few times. DNA for the CDR3: TGTGCCACCAGCAGAGGTCAGGTGACAGGGACCCACGAGCAGTACTTC. It yields the protein CATSRGQVTGTHEQYF. J is TRBJ2-7 and V is TRBV15, with 7 nucleotides matching TRBD1. J gave up 5 bases and V 1 base, and 11 bases lay outside the gene matches. Germline assignment: CDR1 LNHNV and CDR2 YYDKDF (reference sequence). The CDR3 covers 16 residues.

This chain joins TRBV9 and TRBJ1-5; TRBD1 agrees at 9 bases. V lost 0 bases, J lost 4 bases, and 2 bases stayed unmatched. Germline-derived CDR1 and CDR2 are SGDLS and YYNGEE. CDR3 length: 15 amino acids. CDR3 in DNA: TGTGCCAGCAGCGTAGACGGGACAGGGAATCAGCCCCAGCATTTT. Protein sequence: CASSVDGTGNQPQHF.